This T cell receptor (beta chain) was profiled in a study of blood T cells in healthy people across ages. Study information: Per two T cells, about one barcoded beta molecule was captured through template switching.

The authors ran a second PCR of about 6 to 11 cycles using a sample-barcoded 5' primer and a J-beta primer mix. One entry per CDR3 protein results from TCRdb running MiXCR on the 5' RACE reads. The sample consists of about 900,000 distinct CDR3 sequences, 40% to 60% of them appearing once. Germline values: CDR1 DFQATT, CDR2 SNEGSKA (reference sequence). V lost 6 bases and J lost 3; bases outside the gene matches: 10. There are 14 residues in the CDR3. Points from the study as a whole: It was found that TCR beta diversity correlated strongly with the percentage of naive T cells.

In the case of this clonotype: No antigen is known for it.

The sequenced material came from blood. This receptor was obtained from a man between 25 and 39 years old in good health. V usage is TRBV20-1 and J usage is TRBJ2-5, with 7 bases fitting TRBD1. This chain's CDR3 is CSAPRQGRKETQYF. The CDR3 nucleotides are TGCAGTGCCCCGAGACAGGGTCGAAAAGAGACCCAGTACTTC.